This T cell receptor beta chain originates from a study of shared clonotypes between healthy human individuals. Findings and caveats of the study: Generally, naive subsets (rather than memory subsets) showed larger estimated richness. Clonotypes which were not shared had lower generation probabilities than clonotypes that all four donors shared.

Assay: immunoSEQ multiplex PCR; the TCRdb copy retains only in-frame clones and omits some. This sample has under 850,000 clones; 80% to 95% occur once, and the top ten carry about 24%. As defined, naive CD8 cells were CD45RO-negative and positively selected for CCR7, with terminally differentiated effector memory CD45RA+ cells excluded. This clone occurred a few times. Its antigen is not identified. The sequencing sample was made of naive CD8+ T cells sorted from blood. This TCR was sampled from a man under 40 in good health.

The CDR3 spells CASSLGTPMGNQPQHF. The CDR3 coding sequence is TGTGCCAGCAGTTTGGGGACACCCATGGGCAATCAGCCCCAGCATTTT. This rearrangement joins TRBV28 to TRBJ1-5, with D perhaps matching TRBD1 (6 bases). Trimming shortened V by 3 bases and J by 2 bases, and 14 bases separated the two germline ends. This CDR3 region has 16 residues. Germline V gene data show CDR1 as MDHEN and CDR2 as SYDVKM.